This T cell receptor (beta chain) was documented in a study of blood T cell repertoires in COVID-19. Looking at the study overall: Nucleic acid was either cDNA or gDNA, and it came from T cells, B-cell-depleted T cells, or PBMCs.

Participants were aged 18 to 89 years, lived in under 25 US areas, and enrolled virtually. Allocation to cohorts depended on clinical history reported by the participants. In Cohort 3, a recovered donor had either two negative PCRs, clearance, or symptom resolution. Here immunoSEQ multiplex PCR was the method, and the copy in TCRdb shows in-frame clones only, minus some. The sample has approximately 300,000 clones; about 92% are singletons. The germline V gene has CDR1 SGHRS and CDR2 YFSETQ. The length of the CDR3 is 14 residues. The V gene end was trimmed by 7 bases and the J gene end by 1 base; junction bases not matched to a gene: 4.

Sequences were obtained from PBMCs or T cells enriched from blood (not recorded which). This TCR was sampled from a woman aged 30 to 39 who had recovered from COVID-19. The V and J genes are TRBV5-1 and TRBJ2-7; 11 nucleotides agree with TRBD1. The CDR3 region has the DNA TGCGCCAGCGCCGGACAGGGGGCATCCTACGAGCAGTACTTC. This sequence encodes CASAGQGASYEQYF.